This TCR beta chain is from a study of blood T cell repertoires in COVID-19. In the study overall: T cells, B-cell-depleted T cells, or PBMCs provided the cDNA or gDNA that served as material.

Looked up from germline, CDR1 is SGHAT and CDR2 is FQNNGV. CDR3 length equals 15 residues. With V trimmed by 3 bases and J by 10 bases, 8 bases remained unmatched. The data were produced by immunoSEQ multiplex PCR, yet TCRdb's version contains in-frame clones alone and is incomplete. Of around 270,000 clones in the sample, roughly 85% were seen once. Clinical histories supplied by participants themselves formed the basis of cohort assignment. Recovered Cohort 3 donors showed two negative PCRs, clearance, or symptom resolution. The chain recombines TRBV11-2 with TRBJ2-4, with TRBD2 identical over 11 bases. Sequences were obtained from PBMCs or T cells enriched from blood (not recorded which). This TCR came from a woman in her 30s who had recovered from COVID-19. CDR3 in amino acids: CASSFTSGGNGIQYF. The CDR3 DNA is TGTGCCAGCAGCTTCACTAGCGGGGGCAATGGGATTCAGTACTTC.